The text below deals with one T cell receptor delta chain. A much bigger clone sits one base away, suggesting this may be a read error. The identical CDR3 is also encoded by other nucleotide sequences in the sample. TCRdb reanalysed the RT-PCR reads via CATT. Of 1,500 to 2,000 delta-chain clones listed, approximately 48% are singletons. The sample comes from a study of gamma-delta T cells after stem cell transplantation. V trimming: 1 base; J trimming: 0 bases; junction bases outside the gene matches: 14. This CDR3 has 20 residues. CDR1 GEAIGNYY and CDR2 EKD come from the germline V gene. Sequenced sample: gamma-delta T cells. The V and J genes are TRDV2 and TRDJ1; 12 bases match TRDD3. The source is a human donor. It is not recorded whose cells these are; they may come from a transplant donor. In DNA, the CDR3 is TGTGCCTGTGACACTCTACGGTCTGGGGGATACGATCGTGACACCGATAAACTCATCTTT. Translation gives CACDTLRSGGYDRDTDKLIF.